These T cell receptor beta chains were read from a single sample in a study of early T cells in non-severe SARS-CoV-2 infection. MiXCR was run by TCRdb on the 5' RACE reads, yielding one entry per CDR3 protein. The data show about 79,000 distinct CDR3 sequences, with approximately 10% seen just once and 4% to 5% held by the top ten. The sequencing sample was made of whole blood. Every receptor here comes from an adult who was a healthcare worker with PCR-confirmed SARS-CoV-2 infection or an uninfected control (not recorded which). Both conserved end residues are part of each CDR3. The D gene is left open where the match is weak. Size is stated for part of the rows, as once, few or many counts, or as a class when the clone is expanded.

d_call	v_call	clone_size	j_call	cdr3_aa	cdr3_nt
.	TRBV6-5	few	TRBJ2-1	CASSGVAGHSYNEQFF	TGTGCCAGCTCGGGGGTGGCGGGTCACTCCTACAATGAGCAGTTCTTC
.	TRBV4-1	.	TRBJ2-7	CASSQDWSISYEQYF	TGCGCCAGCAGCCAAGATTGGTCGATATCCTACGAGCAGTACTTC
.	TRBV10-3	many	TRBJ1-2	CAISGLSVANYGYTF	TGTGCCATCAGTGGACTCAGTGTGGCTAACTATGGCTACACCTTC
.	TRBV15	few	TRBJ2-5	CATSKLETQYF	TGTGCCACCAGCAAGCTGGAGACCCAGTACTTC
TRBD1	TRBV7-3	.	TRBJ1-1	CASSLSRTGEPEAFF	TGTGCCAGCAGCCTTTCTAGGACAGGAGAGCCTGAAGCTTTCTTT
.	TRBV20-1	.	TRBJ1-5	CSARKGPVNQPQHF	TGCAGTGCTAGAAAGGGGCCGGTCAATCAGCCCCAGCATTTT
.	TRBV7-6	few	TRBJ1-6	CASSLRGSGGGNSPLHF	TGTGCCAGCAGCTTACGGGGTTCCGGCGGCGGGAATTCACCCCTCCACTTT
.	TRBV7-8	.	TRBJ2-5	CASSAPTEQETQYF	TGTGCCAGCAGCGCCCCGACAGAGCAAGAGACCCAGTACTTC
.	TRBV3-1	few	TRBJ1-1	CASSQDLSQITEAFF	TGTGCCAGCAGCCAAGATCTAAGTCAGATCACTGAAGCTTTCTTT
.	TRBV7-9	few	TRBJ1-4	CASSSTLGKKLFF	TGTGCCAGCAGCTCTACGCTCGGGAAAAAACTGTTTTTT
.	TRBV5-1	.	TRBJ2-6	CASSLQGSGANVLTF	TGCGCCAGCAGCTTACAGGGCTCTGGGGCCAACGTCCTGACTTTC
TRBD2	TRBV12-3/TRBV12-4	few	TRBJ2-1	CASSGLVRSYNEQFF	TGTGCCAGCAGCGGACTAGTCCGATCCTACAATGAGCAGTTCTTC
.	TRBV7-8	many	TRBJ1-5	CASSLAYERQPQHF	TGTGCCAGCAGCTTAGCGTACGAGAGGCAGCCCCAGCATTTT
.	TRBV7-8	.	TRBJ2-1	CASRETSRYNEQFF	TGTGCCAGCCGGGAAACTAGCCGGTACAATGAGCAGTTCTTC
.	TRBV29-1	.	TRBJ2-3	CSIRGPGRSDTQYF	TGCAGCATCCGCGGCCCAGGGAGGTCAGATACGCAGTATTTT
.	TRBV11-2	many	TRBJ2-3	CASSLRVVGTDTQYF	TGTGCCAGCAGCTTAAGGGTAGTTGGCACAGATACGCAGTATTTT
TRBD1	TRBV12-3/TRBV12-4	few	TRBJ1-2	CASSTADRPPHGYTF	TGTGCCAGCAGTACAGCGGACAGGCCTCCTCATGGCTACACCTTC
.	TRBV20-1	.	TRBJ1-1	CSAPSMGNTEAFF	TGCAGTGCTCCCTCCATGGGGAACACTGAAGCTTTCTTT
TRBD1	TRBV4-1	.	TRBJ1-2	CASSQVGQGSYGYTF	TGCGCCAGCAGCCAAGTAGGACAGGGGAGCTATGGCTACACCTTC
.	TRBV7-9	.	TRBJ1-6	CASSLFDSYNSPLHF	TGTGCCAGCAGCTTATTTGACAGCTATAATTCACCCCTCCACTTT
.	TRBV20-1	many	TRBJ2-3	CSAPGARTDTQYF	TGCAGTGCCCCCGGGGCCCGCACAGATACGCAGTATTTT
TRBD1	TRBV7-9	many	TRBJ2-7	CASSSLTGGHEQYF	TGTGCCAGCAGCTCCCTGACAGGGGGCCACGAGCAGTACTTC
TRBD1	TRBV5-1	few	TRBJ1-4	CASSWDSGATNEKLFF	TGCGCCAGCAGTTGGGACAGCGGAGCAACTAATGAAAAACTGTTTTTT
.	TRBV7-9	many	TRBJ1-2	CASSLDLAVYTF	TGTGCCAGCAGCTTGGACTTGGCGGTCTACACCTTC
.	TRBV28	few	TRBJ2-2	CASSPRKNTGELFF	TGTGCCAGCAGTCCAAGGAAGAACACCGGGGAGCTGTTTTTT
.	TRBV15	.	TRBJ2-3	CATSRNGDTQYF	TGTGCCACCAGCAGAAACGGGGATACGCAGTATTTT
.	TRBV29-1	few	TRBJ1-1	CSAGEMKAFF	TGCAGCGCAGGGGAAATGAAAGCTTTCTTT
.	TRBV6-1	few	TRBJ2-1	CASKVDAGGYNEQFF	TGTGCCAGCAAGGTTGATGCTGGTGGCTACAATGAGCAGTTCTTC
.	TRBV2	.	TRBJ2-2	CASSGGRVDTGELFF	TGTGCCAGCAGTGGGGGCAGGGTGGACACCGGGGAGCTGTTTTTT
TRBD1	TRBV19	.	TRBJ1-5	CASAEGAQPQHF	TGTGCCAGTGCGGAGGGGGCACAGCCCCAGCATTTT
.	TRBV20-1	many	TRBJ1-1	CSAQRNTEAFF	TGCAGTGCCCAGAGGAACACTGAAGCTTTCTTT
.	TRBV6-2/TRBV6-3	few	TRBJ2-2	CASRKVYRTVAGELFF	TGTGCCAGCAGGAAGGTGTATCGCACGGTGGCCGGGGAGCTGTTTTTT
TRBD1	TRBV9	few	TRBJ2-7	CASSWGQGRNEQYF	TGTGCCAGCAGCTGGGGACAGGGGAGGAACGAGCAGTACTTC
TRBD2	TRBV5-6	.	TRBJ2-1	CASSFYERGSNEQFF	TGTGCCAGCAGCTTTTACGAGCGGGGGTCGAATGAGCAGTTCTTC
TRBD2	TRBV9	many	TRBJ2-3	CASSPQLAGEIDTQYF	TGTGCCAGCAGCCCACAACTAGCGGGGGAGATAGATACGCAGTATTTT
.	TRBV28	many	TRBJ1-3	CASRGENTIYF	TGTGCCAGCAGAGGGGAAAACACCATATATTTT
.	TRBV3-1	few	TRBJ2-6	CASSQPGNAANVLTF	TGTGCCAGCAGCCAGCCTGGAAATGCTGCCAACGTCCTGACTTTC
.	TRBV20-1	.	TRBJ1-5	CSATPGQEPQHF	TGCAGTGCCACCCCGGGCCAGGAGCCCCAGCATTTT
.	TRBV27	few	TRBJ1-4	CASSLSRPGEKLFF	TGTGCCAGCAGTTTGTCGAGGCCGGGCGAAAAACTGTTTTTT
.	TRBV20-1	.	TRBJ2-7	CSARDIVGEQYF	TGCAGTGCTAGAGATATAGTCGGCGAGCAGTACTTC
TRBD1	TRBV12-3/TRBV12-4	few	TRBJ1-2	CASSRAGTGDYGYTF	TGTGCCAGCAGCCGCGCCGGGACAGGGGACTATGGCTACACCTTC
TRBD1	TRBV19	.	TRBJ1-2	CASRTGAHYGYTF	TGTGCCAGCAGGACAGGGGCGCACTATGGCTACACCTTC
.	TRBV12-3/TRBV12-4	many	TRBJ2-7	CASSFRGAAAYEQYF	TGTGCCAGCAGTTTCCGAGGTGCAGCGGCCTACGAGCAGTACTTC
.	TRBV20-1	.	TRBJ1-1	CSASQSREAFF	TGCAGTGCTAGCCAGAGCCGTGAAGCTTTCTTT
TRBD2	TRBV6-5	.	TRBJ2-1	CASTPAGGSYNEQFF	TGTGCCAGCACCCCAGCGGGGGGCTCCTACAATGAGCAGTTCTTC
TRBD2	TRBV2	.	TRBJ2-3	CASSPGLQYTDTQYF	TGTGCCAGCAGTCCGGGACTACAATACACAGATACGCAGTATTTT
.	TRBV24-1	few	TRBJ1-6	CATSPGRDNSPLHF	TGTGCCACCAGTCCGGGACGGGACAATTCACCCCTCCACTTT
.	TRBV24-1	.	TRBJ1-1	CATSDNPTVNTEAFF	TGTGCCACCAGTGATAACCCGACGGTGAACACTGAAGCTTTCTTT
.	TRBV9	.	TRBJ1-1	CASSPTGTVNTEAFF	TGTGCCAGCAGCCCCACGGGGACGGTGAACACTGAAGCTTTCTTT
.	TRBV7-2	.	TRBJ1-1	CASIMVRGAEAFF	TGTGCCAGCATCATGGTTAGGGGGGCTGAAGCTTTCTTT
TRBD2	TRBV11-3	many	TRBJ2-1	CASSSRGGDYNEQFF	TGTGCCAGCAGCTCCCGCGGGGGGGACTACAATGAGCAGTTCTTC
.	TRBV5-1	.	TRBJ2-1	CASSLAQGSYNEQFF	TGCGCCAGCAGCTTGGCGCAGGGCTCCTACAATGAGCAGTTCTTC
.	TRBV27	few	TRBJ2-1	CASSLDRNNEQFF	TGTGCCAGCAGTCTGGACAGAAACAATGAGCAGTTCTTC
.	TRBV7-7	many	TRBJ2-2	CASSTRTTNTGELFF	TGTGCCAGCAGCACACGGACCACGAACACCGGGGAGCTGTTTTTT
.	TRBV19	many	TRBJ2-1	CASSGGPSYNEQFF	TGTGCCAGTAGTGGGGGGCCTTCCTACAATGAGCAGTTCTTC